This T cell receptor (beta chain) stems from a study of T cells in Graves' hyperthyroidism and ophthalmopathy. This clonotype came up many times. Using RNA transcripts as the source, TCR beta CDR3 regions were amplified. A set of HTBI primers served as the primers for a first-round RT-PCR of the TCR CDR3. TCRdb analysed the multiplex PCR reads with MiXCR anew, one entry per CDR3 protein. Of a few hundred thousand distinct CDR3 sequences listed, just under 15% are singletons. Germline-derived CDR1 and CDR2 are GTSNPN and SVGIG (reference sequence). The V end was cut by 1 base, the J end by 4 bases, with 8 bases between. The CDR3 extends over 13 amino acids. Hyperthyroidism was newly diagnosed in patients aged 18 to 65 (duration under 2 months).

The TCR comes from a young woman with Graves' hyperthyroidism. Sequencing was carried out using blood. The genes are TRBV30 and TRBJ2-1; D call uncertain. As DNA, the CDR3 is TGTGCCTGGAGTGGGGTGGGGTACAATGAGCAGTTCTTC. Its translation is CAWSGVGYNEQFF.